The clone carrying this T cell receptor (beta chain) came up a few times. The length of the CDR3 is 12 residues. V shed 3 bases and J shed 6 bases, with 7 bases lying between them. TCRdb fed the RT-PCR reads into MiXCR, producing one record per CDR3 protein. The sample consists of hundreds of thousands of distinct CDR3 sequences, approximately 15% of them appearing once. The data were taken from a study of response to subunit inactivated influenza vaccine. This chain links TRBV12-3 or TRBV12-4 with TRBJ2-3; D is undetermined. This material consisted of PBMCs from blood, taken around two weeks before vaccination. This receptor was taken from a man over 45 who received an inactivated influenza vaccine. This chain's CDR3 is CASSFAFDTQYF. The CDR3 DNA reads as TGTGCCAGCAGTTTTGCTTTCGATACGCAGTATTTT.